Shown below are 2 T cell receptor beta chains from a single sample sequenced in a study of neurological immune-mediated disorders. Each CDR3 protein gets one entry after TCRdb re-called the 5' RACE reads with MiXCR. The data show approximately 59,000 distinct CDR3 sequences, about 5% seen once. Sequenced: PBMCs. These receptor sequences come from a human donor with multiple sclerosis. The donor label of this sample is uncertain.

This clonotype was detected ten times or more. This chain links TRBV5-1 with TRBJ2-3, with a tentative D call TRBD1 (5 bases). V lost 4 bases, J lost 5 bases, and 8 bases lay in between. Per germline, CDR1 SGHRS and CDR2 YFSETQ. This CDR3 has 12 amino acids. The DNA for the CDR3 is TGCGCCAGCAGCCGAAGGGGAGATACGCAGTATTTT. Translated: CASSRRGDTQYF.

The V gene is TRBV29-1, the J gene TRBJ2-1; the D is unclear. Germline CDR1 is SQVTM and CDR2 is ANQGSEA. CDR3 size: 11 residues. Trimming cost V 1 base and J 10 bases, with 8 bases left between them. CDR3 loop: CSVEGPEEQFF. Here the CDR3 DNA reads TGCAGCGTTGAAGGGCCGGAGGAGCAGTTCTTC.